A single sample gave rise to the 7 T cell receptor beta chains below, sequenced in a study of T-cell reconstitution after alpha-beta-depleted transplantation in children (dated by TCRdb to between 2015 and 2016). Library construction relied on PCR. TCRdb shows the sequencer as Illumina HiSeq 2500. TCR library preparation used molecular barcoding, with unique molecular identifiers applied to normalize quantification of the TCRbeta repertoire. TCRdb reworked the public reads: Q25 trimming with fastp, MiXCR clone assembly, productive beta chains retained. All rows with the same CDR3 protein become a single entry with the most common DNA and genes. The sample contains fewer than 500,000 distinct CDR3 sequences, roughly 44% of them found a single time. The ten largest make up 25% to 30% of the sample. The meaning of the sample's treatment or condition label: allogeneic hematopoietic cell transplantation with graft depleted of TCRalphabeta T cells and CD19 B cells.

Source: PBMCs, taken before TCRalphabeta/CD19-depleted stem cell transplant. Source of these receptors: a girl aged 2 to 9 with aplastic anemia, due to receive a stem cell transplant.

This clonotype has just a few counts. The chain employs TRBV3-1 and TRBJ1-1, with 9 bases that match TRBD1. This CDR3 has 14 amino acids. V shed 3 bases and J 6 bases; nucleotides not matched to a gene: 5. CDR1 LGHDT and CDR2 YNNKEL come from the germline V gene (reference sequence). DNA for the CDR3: TGTGCCAGCAGCCACCGACAGGGGGGAGCTGAAGCTTTCTTT. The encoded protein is CASSHRQGGAEAFF.

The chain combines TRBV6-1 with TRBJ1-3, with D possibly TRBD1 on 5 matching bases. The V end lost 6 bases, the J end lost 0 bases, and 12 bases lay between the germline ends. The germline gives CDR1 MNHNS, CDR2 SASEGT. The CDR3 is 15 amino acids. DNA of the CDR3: TGTGCCAGCAGACAATCTGGGGGCTCTGGAAACACCATATATTTT. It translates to CASRQSGGSGNTIYF.

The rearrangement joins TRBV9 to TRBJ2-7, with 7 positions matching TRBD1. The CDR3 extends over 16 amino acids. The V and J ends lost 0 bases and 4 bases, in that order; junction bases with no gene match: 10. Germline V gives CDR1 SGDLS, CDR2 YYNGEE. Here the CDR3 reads CASSVDGVTGVYEQYF. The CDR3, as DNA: TGTGCCAGCAGCGTAGACGGTGTCACAGGGGTGTACGAGCAGTACTTC.

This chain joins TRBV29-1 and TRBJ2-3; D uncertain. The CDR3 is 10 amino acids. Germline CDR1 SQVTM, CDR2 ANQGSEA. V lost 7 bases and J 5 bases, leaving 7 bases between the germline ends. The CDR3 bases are TGCAGCGGCGAGTTAGATACGCAGTATTTT. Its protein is CSGELDTQYF.

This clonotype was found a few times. The CDR3 loop reads CASSPQRTTLRGQYF. CDR3 bases: TGTGCCAGCAGTCCTCAGAGGACCACGCTACGTGGGCAGTACTTC. V and J are TRBV6-1 and TRBJ2-7, with D uncertain. V lost 5 bases and J 9 bases, leaving 23 bases between the germline ends. CDR1 and CDR2 from the germline V gene are MNHNS and SASEGT. The CDR3 runs 15 residues.

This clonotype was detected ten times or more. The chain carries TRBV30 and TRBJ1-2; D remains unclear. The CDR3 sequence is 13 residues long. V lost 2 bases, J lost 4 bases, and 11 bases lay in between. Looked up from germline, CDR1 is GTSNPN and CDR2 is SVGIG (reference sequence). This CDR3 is CAWSTGSRYGYTF. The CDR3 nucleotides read TGTGCCTGGAGTACGGGGTCCCGCTATGGCTACACCTTC.

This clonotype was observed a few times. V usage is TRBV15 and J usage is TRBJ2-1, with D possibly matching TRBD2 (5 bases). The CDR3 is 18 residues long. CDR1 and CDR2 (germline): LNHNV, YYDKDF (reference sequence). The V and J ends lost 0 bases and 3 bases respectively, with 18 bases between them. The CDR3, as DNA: TGTGCCACCAGCAGAGATCTCACCGGAGGTACTGTCTACAATGAGCAGTTCTTC. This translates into CATSRDLTGGTVYNEQFF.